The 29 T cell receptor beta chains presented below share a single source sample, sequenced in a study of cytomegalovirus exposure and HLA in healthy donors. Amplification used 60 Vbeta primers and 13 Jbeta primers. Generated by immunoSEQ multiplex PCR, the TCRdb table keeps only in-frame clones and is missing some. Of roughly 160,000 clones in the sample, approximately 71% were seen once. The specimen was PBMCs. Every receptor here comes from a young woman in good health and CMV-seropositive.

This clone showed up just a few times. The chain joins TRBV5-8 to TRBJ2-2, with D possibly TRBD1 on 6 matching bases. The germline V gene encodes CDR1 SGHTS and CDR2 YDEGEE. Trimming shortened V by 0 bases and J by 4 bases, and 10 bases separated the two germline ends. This CDR3 region has 15 residues. CDR3 loop: CASSLAVRGTGELFF. The CDR3 bases are TGTGCCAGCAGCTTGGCCGTCAGGGGCACCGGGGAGCTGTTTTTT.

This sequence joins TRBV4-1 and TRBJ2-3, with TRBD1 matching 8 bases. V trimming: 5 bases; J trimming: 2 bases; junction bases outside the gene matches: 6. The germline V gene encodes CDR1 MGHRA and CDR2 YSYEKL. The CDR3 length is 15 residues. The CDR3 loop reads CASSGTGPFTDTQYF. CDR3 in DNA: TGCGCCAGCAGCGGGACAGGACCCTTCACAGATACGCAGTATTTT.

V usage is TRBV27 and J usage is TRBJ2-1, with D possibly TRBD1 on 6 matching bases. V lost 4 bases, J lost 0 bases, and 10 bases lay in between. This CDR3 comprises 15 residues. The germline gives CDR1 MNHEY, CDR2 SMNVEV (reference sequence). The CDR3 reads CASSSSQGSYNEQFF. The CDR3 DNA is TGTGCCAGCAGTTCTTCACAGGGCTCCTACAATGAGCAGTTCTTC.

The chain couples TRBV5-4 to TRBJ1-6; D ambiguous. V was shortened by 5 bases and J by 0 bases, with 3 bases between the two germline ends. This CDR3 is 13 amino acids long. Germline lookup yields CDR1 SGHNT and CDR2 YYREEE (reference sequence). CDR3 nucleotides: TGTGCCAGCAGGGCCTCCTATAATTCACCCCTCCACTTT. This codes for CASRASYNSPLHF.

Points on this clone: An end of the junction does not agree with germline; a read error may underlie this. The chain has TRBV6-1 and TRBJ2-2; perhaps TRBD1 as D (6 bases). The germline V gene encodes CDR1 MNHNS and CDR2 SASEGT. There are 15 residues in the CDR3. CDR3: CASNKRGQNAGELFF. As DNA, the CDR3 is TGTGCCAGCAATAAACGTGGACAGAACGCCGGGGAGCTGTTTTTT.

This clone showed up just once. This CDR3 is also generated by other DNA sequences in the sample. The rearrangement links TRBV5-1 to TRBJ1-4; 9 bases agree with TRBD1. This CDR3 has 14 residues. From germline, CDR1 is SGHRS and CDR2 YFSETQ. Losses at the gene ends were 5 bases for V and 5 bases for J; bases not matched to a gene: 4. In DNA, the CDR3 is TGCGCCAGCAGTTATGGGACAGGGAATGAAAAACTGTTTTTT. Protein product: CASSYGTGNEKLFF. The whole variable domain, filled in from reference TRBV5-1 and TRBJ1-4, reads KAGVTQTPRYLIKTRGQQVTLSCSPISGHRSVSWYQQTPGQGLQFLFEYFSETQRNKGNFPGRFSGRQFSNSRSEMNVSTLELGDSALYLCASSYGTGNEKLFFGSGTQLSVL.

The rearrangement uses TRBV7-2 and TRBJ1-5, with D possibly matching TRBD1 (6 bases). V lost 3 bases and J 6 bases, leaving 12 bases between the germline ends. CDR3 size: 14 residues. Germline V lookup: CDR1 SGHTA, CDR2 FQGNSA. CDR3 bases: TGTGCCAGCAGCTTCGGGACATGGGCTCAGCCCCAGCATTTT. Residues: CASSFGTWAQPQHF.

The chain uses TRBV30 and TRBJ2-1, with TRBD2 matching over 9 bases. Germline trimming cut 0 bases from V and 13 bases from J; bases unmatched to any gene: 10. There are 14 residues in the CDR3. Germline V gene lookup returns CDR1 GTSNPN and CDR2 SVGIG (reference sequence). This CDR3 is CAWSVRGGGAKQFF. As DNA, the CDR3 is TGTGCCTGGAGTGTACGGGGCGGGGGGGCCAAACAGTTCTTC.

The V and J genes are TRBV4-2 and TRBJ2-5, with D maybe TRBD1 (6 bases). The J call may be incorrect, as the DNA end agrees better with TRBJ2-7. CDR1 and CDR2 from the germline V gene are LGHNA and YNFKEQ. The CDR3 has 12 amino acids. CDR3 in amino acids: CASSQTGIEQYF. The CDR3 DNA reads TGTGCCAGCAGCCAAACAGGGATCGAGCAGTACTTC.

This clone came up a few times. The rearrangement joins TRBV4-2 to TRBJ2-7, with D tentatively TRBD2 (5 bases). Trimming shortened V by 0 bases and J by 1 base, and 10 bases separated the two germline ends. This CDR3 has 15 residues. From germline, CDR1 is LGHNA and CDR2 YNFKEQ. CDR3 nucleotides: TGTGCCAGCAGCCAAGATCGAAGCGGATCCTACGAGCAGTACTTC. This translates into CASSQDRSGSYEQYF.

The rearrangement uses TRBV7-9 and TRBJ2-1, with no clear D. The CDR3 runs to 14 residues. Trimming removed 8 bases from V and 7 bases from J, with 18 bases in between. Germline V lookup: CDR1 SEHNR, CDR2 FQNEAQ (reference sequence). The CDR3 DNA follows: TGTGCCAGCGAGGAGCAGAACTCCATTAATGAGCAGTTCTTC. This sequence encodes CASEEQNSINEQFF.

V gene TRBV10-3 combines with J gene TRBJ1-3, with 8 bases that match TRBD1. V was pared by 0 bases and J by 4 bases, with 5 bases of the junction left unmatched. CDR1 is ENHRY and CDR2 is SYGVKD in the germline V gene. The CDR3 sequence is 16 residues long. CDR3 nucleotides: TGTGCCATCAGTGAGTCGTGGGGACAGGCGGGAAACACCATATATTTT. This sequence encodes CAISESWGQAGNTIYF.

CDR3 protein: CASSLRLGGATNEKLFF. Written as DNA, the CDR3 is TGTGCCAGTAGTCTGCGATTAGGGGGCGCGACTAATGAAAAACTGTTTTTT. The chain has TRBV19 and TRBJ1-4; 7 positions agree with TRBD1. The CDR3 consists of 17 residues. Germline CDR1 reads LNHDA; CDR2 reads SQIVND (reference sequence). Germline trimming cut 5 bases from V and 2 bases from J; bases unmatched to any gene: 11.

The rearrangement joins TRBV6-5 to TRBJ1-2; the D gene is possibly TRBD1 (6 bases). Trimming removed 5 bases from V and 3 bases from J, with 13 bases in between. CDR1 is MNHEY, CDR2 SVGAGI, per germline. This CDR3 contains 14 residues. CDR3 nucleotide sequence: TGTGCCAGCAGTAAACAGGGTTTCGACTATGGCTACACCTTC. Its translation is CASSKQGFDYGYTF.

This clone came up a few times. Written as DNA, the CDR3 is TGTGCCATCAGTGCCACAGGGGACAGGGCCTACAATGAGCAGTTCTTC. This translates into CAISATGDRAYNEQFF. The genes are TRBV10-3 and TRBJ2-1; 9 nucleotides align to TRBD1. The CDR3 runs 16 residues. V was clipped by 4 bases and J by 2 bases; unmatched bases: 6. CDR1 ENHRY and CDR2 SYGVKD come from the germline V gene.

A few counts support this clone. The gene calls are TRBV5-4 and TRBJ1-1, with a possible D match to TRBD1 (5 bases). The CDR3 spans 16 residues. Germline loops: CDR1 SGHNT, CDR2 YYREEE (reference sequence). Trimming pared 5 bases from V and 3 bases from J, leaving 20 bases between. CDR3 coding DNA: TGTGCCAGCAGGGCGCCGGGCGGGGCAAGGGACACTGAAGCTTTCTTT. Amino acids: CASRAPGGARDTEAFF.

V gene TRBV6-1 combines with J gene TRBJ1-3; D remains ambiguous. CDR1 and CDR2 (germline): MNHNS, SASEGT. The CDR3 contains 15 residues. Trimming removed 0 bases from V and 0 bases from J, with 6 bases in between. The CDR3 DNA reads as TGTGCCAGCAGTGAAGCTGAGGGCTCTGGAAACACCATATATTTT. It is translated as CASSEAEGSGNTIYF.

The chain combines TRBV7-6 with TRBJ2-7, with 11 bases lining up with TRBD2. The V segment lost 1 base and the J segment 5 bases; nucleotides outside the gene matches: 7. The CDR3 covers 16 residues. CDR1 is SGHVS and CDR2 is FNYEAQ in the germline V gene. CDR3 loop: CASSLEASGGQHEQYF. The CDR3 nucleotides are TGTGCCAGCAGCTTAGAGGCTAGCGGGGGGCAACACGAGCAGTACTTC.

This sequence joins TRBV2 and TRBJ2-3, with TRBD2 as a possible D gene (6 bases). The germline V gene encodes CDR1 SNHLY and CDR2 FYNNEI. The length of the CDR3 is 13 residues. V was shortened by 8 bases and J by 2 bases, with 11 bases between the two germline ends. The CDR3 DNA sequence: TGTGCCAGCGGAGGGAAGAACACAGATACGCAGTATTTT. Its translation is CASGGKNTDTQYF.

Worth noting for this clone: Other nucleotide sequences in the sample specify the same CDR3. This sequence joins TRBV7-2 and TRBJ2-7, with D perhaps TRBD2 (6 bases). The CDR3 loop spans 14 amino acids. Germline V CDR1 and CDR2: SGHTA, FQGNSA. Trimming removed 1 base at V and 3 bases at J, with 10 bases between. The CDR3 region has the DNA TGTGCCAGCAGCTTAGGGCGGGGTTACTACGAGCAGTACTTC. Amino acids: CASSLGRGYYEQYF.

The V and J genes are TRBV7-3 and TRBJ2-1; 9 bases fit TRBD1. V was clipped by 2 bases and J by 4 bases; unmatched bases: 0. Germline V gene data show CDR1 as SGHTA and CDR2 as FQGTGA. The CDR3 runs to 14 residues. CDR3 nucleotide sequence: TGTGCCAGCAGCTTAGGGACAGGGTACAATGAGCAGTTCTTC. It specifies CASSLGTGYNEQFF.

The sample holds a few counts of this clone. This chain joins TRBV19 and TRBJ2-1; 11 bases map to TRBD1. CDR3 size: 13 residues. V was clipped by 5 bases and J by 14 bases; unmatched bases: 8. Germline V CDR1 and CDR2: LNHDA, SQIVND (reference sequence). This CDR3 is CASSPPGQGVKFF. The DNA for the CDR3 is TGTGCCAGTAGTCCCCCGGGACAGGGGGTAAAGTTCTTC.

As concerns this clone: The junction shows a germline mismatch at one end, possibly a read error. The V call is TRBV7-9, the J call TRBJ1-6, with TRBD1 identical over 7 bases. CDR3 length: 15 residues. Germline V lookup: CDR1 SEHNR, CDR2 FQNEAQ (reference sequence). The CDR3 protein is CSSSSNRGQHSPLHF. The DNA for the CDR3 is TGTTCCAGCAGTTCTAACAGGGGTCAGCATTCACCCCTCCACTTT.

A few counts support this clone. The J gene is TRBJ2-1, the V gene TRBV19, with 11 bases fitting TRBD2. The CDR3 is made up of 16 amino acids. Germline V gives CDR1 LNHDA, CDR2 SQIVND (reference sequence). V trimming: 3 bases; J trimming: 4 bases; junction bases outside the gene matches: 5. CDR3 sequence: CASSMPTSGDYNEQFF. CDR3 nucleotides: TGTGCCAGTAGTATGCCGACTAGCGGGGATTACAATGAGCAGTTCTTC.

Worth noting for this clone: The junction departs from the called germline gene at one end, perhaps through a read error. The chain combines TRBV19 with TRBJ2-2, with a weak D call TRBD1 (7 bases). Germline CDR1 LNHDA, CDR2 SQIVND (reference sequence). The CDR3 covers 13 residues. Written as DNA, the CDR3 is TGTGCCAGTACTGGGACAGTGACCGGGGGGCTGTTTTTT. Amino acid sequence: CASTGTVTGGLFF.

This chain links TRBV4-1 with TRBJ1-6; weak D call: TRBD1 (5 bases). The V and J ends lost 0 bases and 16 bases respectively, with 10 bases between them. CDR3 length: 12 amino acids. The V gene's germline CDR1 is MGHRA and CDR2 YSYEKL. The CDR3 sequence: CASSQDLGGLHF. The CDR3 bases are TGCGCCAGCAGCCAAGATCTTGGGGGGCTCCACTTT.

CDR3 bases: TGTGCCAGCAGGGAAAGGCAGGACAGCTCTGGAAACACCATATATTTT. It codes for CASRERQDSSGNTIYF. The rearrangement links TRBV11-2 to TRBJ1-3; weak D call: TRBD1 (6 bases). Germline CDR1 and CDR2: SGHAT and FQNNGV. The CDR3 is 16 residues long. Deletions cut 6 bases from V and 0 bases from J, with 15 bases between.

Concerning this clone: Compared with germline, one end of the junction differs, possibly owing to a read error. The chain is built from TRBV5-1 and TRBJ2-7, with D maybe TRBD1 (7 bases). CDR1 is SGHRS, CDR2 YFSETQ, per germline. This CDR3 contains 13 residues. The CDR3 DNA reads TGTGCCAGCAGCTTACAGGGGACTGGCGAGCAGTACTTC. It specifies CASSLQGTGEQYF.

The chain combines TRBV29-1 with TRBJ2-7; D gene unclear. V lost 1 base and J lost 2, with 12 bases in between. The CDR3 sequence is 14 residues long. Germline-derived CDR1 and CDR2 are SQVTM and ANQGSEA. The CDR3 here is CSVEGGSETYEQYF. The CDR3 DNA is TGCAGCGTTGAAGGCGGCAGCGAAACCTACGAGCAGTACTTC.